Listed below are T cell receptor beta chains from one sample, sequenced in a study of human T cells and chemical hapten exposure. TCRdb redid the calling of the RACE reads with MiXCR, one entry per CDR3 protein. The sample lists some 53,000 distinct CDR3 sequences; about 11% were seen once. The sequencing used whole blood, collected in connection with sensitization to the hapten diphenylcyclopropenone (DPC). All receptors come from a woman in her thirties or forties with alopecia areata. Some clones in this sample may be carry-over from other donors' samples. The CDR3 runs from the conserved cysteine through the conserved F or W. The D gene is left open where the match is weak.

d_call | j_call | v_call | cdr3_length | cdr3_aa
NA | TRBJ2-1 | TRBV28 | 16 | CASSTSSGGSYNEQFF
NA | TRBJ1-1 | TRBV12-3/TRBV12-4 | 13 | CASSLNKRSEAFF
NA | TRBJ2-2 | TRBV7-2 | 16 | CASREVGAGFTGELFF
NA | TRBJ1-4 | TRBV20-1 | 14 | CSASQGGGNEKLFF
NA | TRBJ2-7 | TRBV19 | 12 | CASSGRVGEQYF
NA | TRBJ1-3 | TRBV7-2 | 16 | CASSTDRIALGNTIYF
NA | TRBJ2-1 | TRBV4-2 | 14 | CASSLQGGENEQFF
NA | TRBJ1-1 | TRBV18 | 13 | CASSPRGDTEAFF
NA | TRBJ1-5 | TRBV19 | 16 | CASSITLGYSNQPQHF
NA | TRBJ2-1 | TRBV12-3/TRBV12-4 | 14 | CASSFRGLYNEQFF
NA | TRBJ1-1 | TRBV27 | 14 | CASSSSTSNTEAFF
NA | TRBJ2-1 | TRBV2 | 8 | CASNRPAF
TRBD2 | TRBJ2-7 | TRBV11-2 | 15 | CASSGTSGRAREQYF
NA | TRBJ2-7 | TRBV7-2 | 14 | CASSLGQYSYEQYF
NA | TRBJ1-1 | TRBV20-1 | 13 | CSASGWRNTEAFF
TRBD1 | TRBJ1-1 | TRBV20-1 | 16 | CSARIFRDRAKTEAFF
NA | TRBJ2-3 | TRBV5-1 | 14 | CASSLGGATDTQYF
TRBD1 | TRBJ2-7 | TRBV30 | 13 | CAWSWDRQNEQYF
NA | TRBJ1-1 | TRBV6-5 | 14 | CASSPDGSNTEAFF
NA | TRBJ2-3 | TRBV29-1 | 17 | CSIWGGRGDFLTDTQYF
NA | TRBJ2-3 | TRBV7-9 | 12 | CASSTLTDTQYF
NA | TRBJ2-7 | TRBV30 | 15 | CAWSERGGPSSKQYF
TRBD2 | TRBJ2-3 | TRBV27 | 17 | CASRTRLAGGPKDTQYF
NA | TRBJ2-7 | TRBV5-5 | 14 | CASSPGRGAYEQYF